This entry lists 28 T cell receptor beta chains sequenced from one sample in a study (dated by TCRdb to 2015 to 2017). The library was prepared using 5' RACE. This sample was sequenced with an Illumina MiSeq. TCRdb ran its own pipeline on the public reads, namely fastp trimming at Q25 and MiXCR clone calling, and kept in-frame beta chains. Merged by CDR3 protein, the rows form single entries marked with the most common genes and DNA. Here the sample has approximately 12,000 distinct CDR3 sequences; about 51% occur a single time. 12% of the sample is held by the ten biggest clonotypes. Cells that were CD4+CD25+CD127-/low were isolated as Tregs. The sequenced sample consisted of tumor-infiltrating Tregs sorted from the breast tumor. These TCRs come from a female donor with breast cancer.

The chain employs TRBV6-2 or TRBV6-3 and TRBJ2-7; 7 positions match TRBD2. The CDR3 length is 14 residues. The J segment lost 0 bases and the V segment lost 4 bases, leaving 3 bases of the junction unmatched. Germline V gene sequence: CDR1 MNHEY, CDR2 SVGEGT. The CDR3, as DNA: TGTGCCAGCAGTTTTGGCGGGAGCTCCTACGAGCAGTACGTC. Its translation: CASSFGGSSYEQYV.

The rearrangement links TRBV24-1 to TRBJ2-3, with 11 nucleotides matching TRBD2. J was trimmed by 6 bases and V by 5 bases; bases with no gene match: 3. This CDR3 comprises 14 residues. In germline, CDR1 is KGHDR, CDR2 SFDVKD. CDR3 amino acids: CATSGLAGTDTQYF. In DNA form, the CDR3 reads TGTGCCACCAGTGGACTAGCGGGAACCGATACGCAGTATTTT.

The CDR3 nucleotides read TGTGCCAGCATCTCCTCGGGGGGAGGCGAGGCTTTCTTT. Translation: CASISSGGGEAFF. V gene TRBV6-2 or TRBV6-3 combines with J gene TRBJ1-1; possibly TRBD1 for D (5 bases). The germline gives CDR1 MNHEY, CDR2 SVGEGT. CDR3 length equals 13 residues. Trimming stripped 7 bases from V and 11 bases from J, with 20 bases between.

The chain links TRBV29-1 to TRBJ2-2; D is possibly TRBD1 or TRBD2 (7 bases each). Germline CDR1 is SQVTM and CDR2 is ANQGSEA. The CDR3 extends over 15 amino acids. V lost 4 bases to trimming and J lost 6 bases, with 18 bases between them. The DNA of the CDR3 is TGCAGCGTTGCTGGGGAGGGGGCTGGTTCCGGGGAGCTGTTTTTT. It yields the protein CSVAGEGAGSGELFF.

V is TRBV24-1 and J is TRBJ2-1, with TRBD2 matching over 8 bases. This CDR3 is 16 amino acids long. V dropped 3 bases and J dropped 0; count of bases not matched to a gene: 3. Germline V gene data show CDR1 as KGHDR and CDR2 as SFDVKD. Written as DNA, the CDR3 is TGTGCCACCAGTGATGGGGGGACTAGCTCCTACAATGAGCAGTTCTTC. Translated: CATSDGGTSSYNEQFF.

The CDR3 DNA reads TGTGCCAGCACCTCTGGCAGGTCGCGGGAGTCCGTGACAGATACGCAGTATTTT. It encodes CASTSGRSRESVTDTQYF. The chain has TRBV28 and TRBJ2-3; 7 bases are a match to TRBD2. This CDR3 region has 18 residues. V lost 7 bases, J lost 3 bases, and 19 bases stayed unmatched. CDR1 and CDR2 from the germline V gene are MDHEN and SYDVKM.

This clonotype was seen a handful of times. The chain carries TRBV5-4 and TRBJ2-5; TRBD1 is a possible D gene (5 bases). Per the germline V gene, CDR1 is SGHNT and CDR2 is YYREEE (reference sequence). This CDR3 is 13 amino acids long. Trimming cost V 4 bases and J 5 bases, with 12 bases left between them. The CDR3 DNA reads TGTGCCAGCAGCAGCGACAGTAGGGAGACCCAGTACTTC. This gives the protein CASSSDSRETQYF. The variable domain in full, with the rest retrieved from reference TRBV5-4 and TRBJ2-5, is ETGVTQSPTHLIKTRGQQVTLRCSSQSGHNTVSWYQQALGQGPQFIFQYYREEENGRGNFPPRFSGLQFPNYSSELNVNALELDDSALYLCASSSDSRETQYFGPGTRLLVL.

The rearrangement links TRBV12-3 or TRBV12-4 to TRBJ1-1; D is perhaps TRBD1 (5 bases). With 6 bases removed from V and 6 bases from J, the gap between germline ends came to 17 bases. This CDR3 has 14 residues. The CDR3 coding sequence is TGTGCCAGCAGGACCAGGGATGAAAGACCTGAAGCTTTCTTT. Protein product: CASRTRDERPEAFF.

The sample holds a few counts of this clonotype. The chain is built from TRBV20-1 and TRBJ2-1; TRBD2 agrees at 16 bases. The CDR3 consists of 14 residues. From germline, CDR1 is DFQATT and CDR2 SNEGSKA (reference sequence). V lost 6 bases, J lost 4 bases, and 0 bases stayed unmatched. Written as DNA, the CDR3 is TGCAGTGCGGGACTAGCGGGAGGGTACAATGAGCAGTTCTTC. Protein product: CSAGLAGGYNEQFF.

The chain is built from TRBV12-3 or TRBV12-4 and TRBJ2-6; the D is unclear. V was pared by 5 bases and J by 2 bases, with 1 base between. There are 12 residues in the CDR3. CDR3 coding DNA: TGTGCCAGCAGTACTGGGGCCAACGTCCTGACTTTC. Its protein is CASSTGANVLTF.

The J gene is TRBJ2-5, the V gene TRBV5-4, with D perhaps matching TRBD1 (6 bases). The CDR3 runs 13 residues. The V end lost 6 bases, the J end lost 5 bases, and 14 bases lay between the germline ends. Germline V gene sequence: CDR1 SGHNT, CDR2 YYREEE (reference sequence). The CDR3 region has the DNA TGTGCCAGCAATATCAGGGGCCAGGAGACCCAGTACTTC. It is translated as CASNIRGQETQYF.

This chain connects TRBV4-3 to TRBJ2-3; D is unclear. There are 13 residues in the CDR3. The germline gives CDR1 LGHNA, CDR2 YSLEER. With 4 bases removed from V and 2 bases from J, the gap between germline ends came to 7 bases. The CDR3 DNA reads TGCGCCAGCAGCCTCGGGTACACAGATACGCAGTATTTT. Encoded protein: CASSLGYTDTQYF.

The chain combines TRBV6-6 with TRBJ2-5; a possible D gene is TRBD2 (6 bases). The germline gives CDR1 MNHNY, CDR2 SVGAGI (reference sequence). With 6 bases removed from V and 0 bases from J, the gap between germline ends came to 17 bases. The CDR3 consists of 16 residues. The CDR3 loop reads CASRASSGGYQETQYF. The CDR3 DNA is TGTGCCAGCAGGGCTAGTAGCGGTGGGTACCAAGAGACCCAGTACTTC.

This chain links TRBV12-3 or TRBV12-4 with TRBJ2-4; the match to TRBD1 covers 8 bases. The ends lost 3 bases at V and 3 bases at J; junction bases unmatched: 1. The CDR3 is 14 residues long. CDR3 coding DNA: TGTGCCAGCAGTTTCGGACAGGGCAAAAACATTCAGTACTTC. As protein: CASSFGQGKNIQYF.

The sample holds a few counts of this clonotype. V and J are TRBV10-3 and TRBJ2-5; D perhaps matches TRBD1 (5 bases). Germline CDR1 and CDR2: ENHRY and SYGVKD. With 0 bases removed from V and 4 bases from J, the gap between germline ends came to 12 bases. This CDR3 is built from 15 residues. The CDR3 DNA follows: TGTGCCATCAGTGAGTCAATTGGCAGGGCAGAGACCCAGTACTTC. Translated: CAISESIGRAETQYF.

This clonotype turned up a few times. The chain uses TRBV5-6 and TRBJ1-5, with unresolved D. The CDR3 covers 14 residues. The V end was cut by 4 bases, the J end by 1 base, with 9 bases between. Germline CDR1 and CDR2: SGHDT and YYEEEE. DNA for the CDR3: TGTGCCAGCAGCGGGTCCGGGAGCAATCAGCCCCAGCATTTT. Its protein product is CASSGSGSNQPQHF.

The chain recombines TRBV20-1 with TRBJ2-1; 8 bases are a match to TRBD1. The CDR3 has 13 amino acids. The V gene end was trimmed by 5 bases and the J gene end by 5 bases; junction bases not matched to a gene: 5. CDR1 is DFQATT and CDR2 is SNEGSKA in the germline V gene (reference sequence). CDR3 sequence reads: CSAGQGVNNEQFF. The CDR3, as DNA: TGCAGTGCTGGACAGGGTGTCAACAATGAGCAGTTCTTC.

This clonotype occurred a few times. CDR3 sequence: CSVAGPLNTEAFF. The CDR3 bases are TGCAGTGTGGCGGGTCCGCTGAACACTGAAGCTTTCTTT. The gene calls are TRBV20-1 and TRBJ1-1; D is unresolved. Germline V gene sequence: CDR1 DFQATT, CDR2 SNEGSKA (reference sequence). The CDR3 consists of 13 residues. V shed 7 bases and J shed 0 bases, with 12 bases lying between them.

The chain carries TRBV7-8 and TRBJ1-1; weak D call: TRBD1 (5 bases). Germline loops: CDR1 SGHVS, CDR2 FQNEAQ. V was clipped by 5 bases and J by 1 base, with 14 bases between them. The CDR3 is 15 amino acids. The CDR3 here is CASSPTGVRNTEAFF. The CDR3 DNA reads as TGTGCCAGCAGCCCGACGGGGGTTCGGAACACTGAAGCTTTCTTT.

The rearrangement links TRBV20-1 to TRBJ1-6, with 7 nucleotides matching TRBD1. The V gene's germline CDR1 is DFQATT and CDR2 SNEGSKA (reference sequence). The CDR3 is 14 residues long. The V and J ends lost 6 bases and 7 bases, in that order; junction bases with no gene match: 9. The CDR3 loop is CSANQQGINSPLHF. CDR3 DNA sequence: TGCAGTGCAAATCAACAGGGGATCAATTCACCCCTCCACTTT.

This clonotype was seen a handful of times. The chain links TRBV12-3 or TRBV12-4 to TRBJ1-2, with 12 bases that match TRBD1. CDR3 length: 16 amino acids. The trim removed 6 bases at V and 0 bases at J, leaving 5 bases unmatched. The CDR3 bases are TGTGCCAGCAGCCGGGACAGGGGGCAGTCTAACTATGGCTACACCTTC. Amino acid sequence: CASSRDRGQSNYGYTF.

The chain uses TRBV6-2 or TRBV6-3 and TRBJ2-6, with TRBD1 matching over 7 bases. CDR1 is MNHEY and CDR2 is SVGEGT in the germline V gene. The CDR3 consists of 16 residues. With 6 bases clipped from V and 2 bases from J, the junction kept 7 bases outside the gene matches. The CDR3 nucleotides read TGTGCCAGCAGAGGGACAGTCGGAGCTGGGGCCAACGTCCTGACTTTC. This gives the protein CASRGTVGAGANVLTF.

This clonotype appeared a single time. The rearrangement joins TRBV20-1 to TRBJ2-3; the D is unclear. Germline V gives CDR1 DFQATT, CDR2 SNEGSKA (reference sequence). The CDR3 has 15 residues. V was clipped by 0 bases and J by 2 bases, with 12 bases between them. CDR3: CSARDWAGDTDTQYF. In DNA form, the CDR3 reads TGCAGTGCTAGAGATTGGGCTGGCGACACAGATACGCAGTATTTT.

As regards this clonotype: In this CDR3 the conserved last residue, phenylalanine or tryptophan, is missing, so a read error is likely. The chain uses TRBV12-3 or TRBV12-4 and TRBJ1-5; weak D call: TRBD1 (5 bases). V lost 2 bases and J lost 6, with 11 bases in between. CDR3 length: 14 amino acids. CDR3 DNA sequence: TGTGCCAGCAGTTTAATAGGGGCGGGTCAGCCCCAGCATCTT. Translation gives CASSLIGAGQPQHL.

This chain connects TRBV28 to TRBJ2-6; a weak D match, TRBD2 (5 bases). Germline assignment: CDR1 MDHEN and CDR2 SYDVKM. The CDR3 runs 16 residues. Trimming took 6 bases from V and 3 from J, leaving 15 bases between them. In nucleotides, the CDR3 is TGTGCCAGCAGCTTAGCGCCCCTTGTTGGGGCCAACGTCCTGACTTTC. Encoded protein: CASSLAPLVGANVLTF.

This clonotype was seen a handful of times. The V call is TRBV20-1, the J call TRBJ2-3; TRBD2 aligns across 11 bases. Looked up from germline, CDR1 is DFQATT and CDR2 is SNEGSKA (reference sequence). The CDR3 is 15 residues long. V shed 2 bases and J 6 bases; nucleotides not matched to a gene: 7. The CDR3 region has the DNA TGCAGTGCTAGACTAGCGGGAGGCGGCATGGATACGCAGTATTTT. It codes for CSARLAGGGMDTQYF.

The chain combines TRBV20-1 with TRBJ2-7, with 8 nucleotides matching TRBD2. Germline values: CDR1 DFQATT, CDR2 SNEGSKA (reference sequence). CDR3 length equals 14 residues. The V segment lost 5 bases and the J segment 3 bases; nucleotides outside the gene matches: 9. CDR3 sequence (DNA): TGCAGTGCTGTCGGACTAGCCGGGGGCTACGAGCAGTACTTC. Protein sequence: CSAVGLAGGYEQYF.

The rearrangement uses TRBV6-1 and TRBJ1-4; D remains unclear. The CDR3 loop spans 15 amino acids. V was shortened by 0 bases and J by 3 bases, with 8 bases between the two germline ends. The V gene's germline CDR1 is MNHNS and CDR2 SASEGT. CDR3 in DNA: TGTGCCAGCAGTGAAGCGCAACAGTCTAATGAAAAACTGTTTTTT. It specifies CASSEAQQSNEKLFF.